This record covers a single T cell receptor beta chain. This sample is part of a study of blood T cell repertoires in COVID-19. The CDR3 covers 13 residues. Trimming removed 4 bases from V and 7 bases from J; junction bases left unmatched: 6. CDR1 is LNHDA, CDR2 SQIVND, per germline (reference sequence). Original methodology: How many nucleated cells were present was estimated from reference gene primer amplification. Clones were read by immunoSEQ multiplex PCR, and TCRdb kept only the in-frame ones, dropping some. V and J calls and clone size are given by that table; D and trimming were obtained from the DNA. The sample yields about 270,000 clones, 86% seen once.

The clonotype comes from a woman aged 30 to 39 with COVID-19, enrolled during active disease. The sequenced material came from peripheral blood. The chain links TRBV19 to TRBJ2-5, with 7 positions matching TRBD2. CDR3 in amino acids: CASSSDRGGTQYF. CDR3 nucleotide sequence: TGTGCCAGTAGTAGCGATCGCGGGGGGACCCAGTACTTC. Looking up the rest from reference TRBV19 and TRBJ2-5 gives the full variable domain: DGGITQSPKYLFRKEGQNVTLSCEQNLNHDAMYWYRQDPGQGLRLIYYSQIVNDFQKGDIAEGYSVSREKKESFPLTVTSAQKNPTAFYLCASSSDRGGTQYFGPGTRLLVL.